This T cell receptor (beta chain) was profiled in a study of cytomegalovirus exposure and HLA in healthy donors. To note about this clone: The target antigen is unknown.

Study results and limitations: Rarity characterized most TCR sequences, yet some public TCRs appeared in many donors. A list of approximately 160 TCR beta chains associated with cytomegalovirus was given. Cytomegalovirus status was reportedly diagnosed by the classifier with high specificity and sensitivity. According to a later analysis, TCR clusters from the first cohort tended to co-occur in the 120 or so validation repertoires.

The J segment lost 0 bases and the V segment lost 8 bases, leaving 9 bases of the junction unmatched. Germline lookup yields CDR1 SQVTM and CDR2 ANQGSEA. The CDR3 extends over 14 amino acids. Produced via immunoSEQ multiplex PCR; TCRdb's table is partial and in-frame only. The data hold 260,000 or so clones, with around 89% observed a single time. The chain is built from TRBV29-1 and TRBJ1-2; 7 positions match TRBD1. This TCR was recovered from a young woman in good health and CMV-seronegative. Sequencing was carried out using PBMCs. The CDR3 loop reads CSTKGQASNYGYTF. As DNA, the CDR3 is TGCAGCACTAAAGGACAGGCCTCTAACTATGGCTACACCTTC.